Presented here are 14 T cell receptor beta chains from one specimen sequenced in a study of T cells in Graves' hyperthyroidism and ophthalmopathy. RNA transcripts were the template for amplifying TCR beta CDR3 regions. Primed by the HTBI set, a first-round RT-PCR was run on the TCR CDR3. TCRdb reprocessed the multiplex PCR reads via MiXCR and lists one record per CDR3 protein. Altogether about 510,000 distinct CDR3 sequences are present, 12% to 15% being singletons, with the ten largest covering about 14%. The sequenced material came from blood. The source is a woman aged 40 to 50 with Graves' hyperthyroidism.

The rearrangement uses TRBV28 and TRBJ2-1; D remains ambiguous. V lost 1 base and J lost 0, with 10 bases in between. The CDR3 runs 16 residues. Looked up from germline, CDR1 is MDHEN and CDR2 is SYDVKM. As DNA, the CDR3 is TGTGCCAGCAGTTTATTGACGGGCAGCTCCTACAATGAGCAGTTCTTC. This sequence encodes CASSLLTGSSYNEQFF.

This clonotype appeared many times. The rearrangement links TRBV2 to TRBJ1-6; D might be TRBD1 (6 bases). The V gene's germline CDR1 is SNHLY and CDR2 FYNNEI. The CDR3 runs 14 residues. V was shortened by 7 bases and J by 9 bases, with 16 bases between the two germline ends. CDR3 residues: CASKPQGGSSPLHF. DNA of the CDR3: TGTGCCAGCAAACCACAGGGAGGTTCTTCACCCCTCCACTTT.

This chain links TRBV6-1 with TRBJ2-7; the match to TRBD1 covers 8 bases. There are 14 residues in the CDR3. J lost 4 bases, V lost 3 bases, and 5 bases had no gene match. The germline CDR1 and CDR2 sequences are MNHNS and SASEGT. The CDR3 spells CASSEAGGWYEQYF. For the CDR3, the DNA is TGTGCCAGCAGTGAGGCAGGGGGCTGGTACGAGCAGTACTTC.

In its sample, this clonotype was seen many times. CDR3 sequence (DNA): TGTGCCAGCAGCTTAGTATTGAACGAGCAGTACTTC. Encoded protein: CASSLVLNEQYF. V is TRBV7-2 and J is TRBJ2-7, with D hard to call. Looked up from germline, CDR1 is SGHTA and CDR2 is FQGNSA. Between the trimmed V and J ends, which lost 1 base and 5 bases, there was a span of 6 bases. This CDR3 is built from 12 residues. Full variable domain (remainder filled in from reference TRBV7-2 and TRBJ2-7): GAGVSQSPSNKVTEKGKDVELRCDPISGHTALYWYRQSLGQGLEFLIYFQGNSAPDKSGLPSDRFSAERTGGSVSTLTIQRTQQEDSAVYLCASSLVLNEQYFGPGTRLTVT.

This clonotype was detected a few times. This CDR3 is CASSLTGTSGLDEQFF. CDR3 bases: TGCGCCAGCAGCTTAACCGGGACTAGCGGCCTCGATGAGCAGTTCTTC. The genes are TRBV5-1 and TRBJ2-1; 11 bases map to TRBD2. The CDR3 length is 16 residues. From germline, CDR1 is SGHRS and CDR2 YFSETQ. With 2 bases clipped from V and 8 bases from J, the junction kept 9 bases outside the gene matches.

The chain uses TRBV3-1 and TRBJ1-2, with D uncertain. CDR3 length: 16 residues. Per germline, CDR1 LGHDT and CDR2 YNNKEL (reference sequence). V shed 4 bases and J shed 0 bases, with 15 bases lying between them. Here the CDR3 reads CASSLGRHIPNYGYTF. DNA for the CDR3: TGTGCCAGCAGCCTAGGGCGACATATCCCTAACTATGGCTACACCTTC.

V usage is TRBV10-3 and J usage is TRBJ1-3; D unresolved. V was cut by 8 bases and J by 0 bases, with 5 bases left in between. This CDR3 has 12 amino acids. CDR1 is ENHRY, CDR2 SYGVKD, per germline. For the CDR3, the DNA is TGTGCCATCGAGGGCTCTGGAAACACCATATATTTT. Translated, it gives CAIEGSGNTIYF.

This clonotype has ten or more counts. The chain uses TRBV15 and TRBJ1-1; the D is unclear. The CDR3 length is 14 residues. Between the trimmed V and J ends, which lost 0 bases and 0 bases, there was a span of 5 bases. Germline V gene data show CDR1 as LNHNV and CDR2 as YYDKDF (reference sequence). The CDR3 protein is CATSRDMVNTEAFF. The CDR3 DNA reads TGTGCCACCAGCAGAGATATGGTGAACACTGAAGCTTTCTTT.

The CDR3 nucleotides read TGTGCCAGTAAAAAGGAGAGGGGATTCGGGGAGCTGTTTTTT. This encodes CASKKERGFGELFF. This chain connects TRBV19 to TRBJ2-2; D possibly matches TRBD1 or TRBD2 (5 bases each). V was clipped by 7 bases and J by 7 bases, with 16 bases between them. This CDR3 has 14 amino acids. Germline CDR1 is LNHDA and CDR2 is SQIVND (reference sequence).

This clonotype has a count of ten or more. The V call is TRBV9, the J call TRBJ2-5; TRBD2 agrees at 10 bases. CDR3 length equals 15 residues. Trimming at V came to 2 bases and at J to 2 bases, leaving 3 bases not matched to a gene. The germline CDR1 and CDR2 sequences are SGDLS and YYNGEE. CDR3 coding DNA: TGTGCCAGCAGCGTCCTAGCGGGAGTGCAAGAGACCCAGTACTTC. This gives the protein CASSVLAGVQETQYF.

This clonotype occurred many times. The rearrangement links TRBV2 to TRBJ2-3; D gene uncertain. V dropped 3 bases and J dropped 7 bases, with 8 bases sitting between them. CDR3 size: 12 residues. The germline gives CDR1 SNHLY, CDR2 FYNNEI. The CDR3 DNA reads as TGTGCCAGCAGTGATAGGCAGTATACGCAGTATTTT. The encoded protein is CASSDRQYTQYF.

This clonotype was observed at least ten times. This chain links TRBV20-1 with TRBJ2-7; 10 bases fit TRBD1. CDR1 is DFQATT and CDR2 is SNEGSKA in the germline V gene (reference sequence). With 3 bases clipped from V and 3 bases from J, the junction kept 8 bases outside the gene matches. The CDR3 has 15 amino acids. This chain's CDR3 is CSASDGQGGLYEQYF. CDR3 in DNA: TGCAGTGCTAGTGACGGACAGGGGGGTCTCTACGAGCAGTACTTC.

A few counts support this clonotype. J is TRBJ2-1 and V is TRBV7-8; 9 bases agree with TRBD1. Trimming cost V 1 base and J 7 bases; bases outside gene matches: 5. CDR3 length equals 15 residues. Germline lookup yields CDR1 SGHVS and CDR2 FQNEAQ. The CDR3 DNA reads TGTGCCAGCAGCTTAGGGACAGGGGTCCCGAATGAGCAGTTCTTC. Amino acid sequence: CASSLGTGVPNEQFF.

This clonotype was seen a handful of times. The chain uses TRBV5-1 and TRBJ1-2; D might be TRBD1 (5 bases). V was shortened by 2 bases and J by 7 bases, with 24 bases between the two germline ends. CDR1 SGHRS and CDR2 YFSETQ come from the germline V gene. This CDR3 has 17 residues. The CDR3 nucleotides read TGCGCCAGCAGCTTAGTCTACGCGGGGACCGCGGGTGGTGGCTACACCTTC. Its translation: CASSLVYAGTAGGGYTF.